The TCR beta chain under discussion was sequenced for a study of T cell responses to AZD1222 COVID-19 vaccine. Germline CDR1 reads SEHNR; CDR2 reads FQNEAQ (reference sequence). V lost 5 bases and J lost 7, with 26 bases in between. The CDR3 extends over 18 amino acids. Some clones are missing from TCRdb's copy, which holds only in-frame ones; the method was immunoSEQ multiplex PCR. The data contain around 160,000 clones, about 90% of them seen just once; the ten biggest clones take up 1% to 1.4%. This clonotype was obtained from an adult who received the AZD1222 COVID-19 vaccine. Sequences were derived from peripheral blood, sampled 28 days after the second AZD1222 dose. The rearrangement links TRBV7-9 to TRBJ1-4, with D possibly matching TRBD1 (5 bases). The chain's CDR3 is CASSPPTGTQVEVEKLFF. CDR3 nucleotides: TGTGCCAGCAGCCCACCCACCGGGACCCAAGTGGAGGTTGAAAAACTGTTTTTT. Variable domain in full (rest from reference TRBV7-9 and TRBJ1-4): DTGVSQNPRHKITKRGQNVTFRCDPISEHNRLYWYRQTLGQGPEFLTYFQNEAQLEKSRLLSDRFSAERPKGSFSTLEIQRTEQGDSAMYLCASSPPTGTQVEVEKLFFGSGTQLSVL.